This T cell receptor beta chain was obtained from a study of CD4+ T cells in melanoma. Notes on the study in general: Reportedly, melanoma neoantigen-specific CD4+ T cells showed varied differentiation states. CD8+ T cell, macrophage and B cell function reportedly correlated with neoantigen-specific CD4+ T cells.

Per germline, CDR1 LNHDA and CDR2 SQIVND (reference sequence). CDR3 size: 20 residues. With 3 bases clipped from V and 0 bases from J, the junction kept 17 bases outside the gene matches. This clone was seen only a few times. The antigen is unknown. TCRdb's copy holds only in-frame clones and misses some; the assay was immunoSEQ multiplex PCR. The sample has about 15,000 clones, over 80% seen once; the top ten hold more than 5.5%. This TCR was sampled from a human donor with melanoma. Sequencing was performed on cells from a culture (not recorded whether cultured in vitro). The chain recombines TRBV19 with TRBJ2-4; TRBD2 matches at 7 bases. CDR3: CASSMREGRATPIAKNIQYF. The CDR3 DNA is TGTGCCAGTAGTATGAGGGAGGGACGGGCGACCCCCATAGCCAAAAACATTCAGTACTTC.